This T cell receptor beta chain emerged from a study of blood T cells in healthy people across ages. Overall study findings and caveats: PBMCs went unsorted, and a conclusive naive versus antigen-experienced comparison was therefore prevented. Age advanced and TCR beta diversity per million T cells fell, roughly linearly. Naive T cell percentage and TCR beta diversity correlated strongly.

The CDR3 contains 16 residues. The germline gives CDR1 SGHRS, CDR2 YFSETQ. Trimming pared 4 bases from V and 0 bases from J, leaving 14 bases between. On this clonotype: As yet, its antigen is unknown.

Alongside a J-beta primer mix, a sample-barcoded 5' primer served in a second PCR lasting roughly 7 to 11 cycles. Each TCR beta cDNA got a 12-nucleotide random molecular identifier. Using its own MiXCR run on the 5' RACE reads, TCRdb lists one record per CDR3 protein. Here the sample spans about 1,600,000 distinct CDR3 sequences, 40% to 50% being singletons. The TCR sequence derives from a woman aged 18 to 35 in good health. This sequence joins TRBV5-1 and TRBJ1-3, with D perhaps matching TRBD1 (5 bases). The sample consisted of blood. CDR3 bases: TGCGCCAGCAGCCTTGGTTGGGGGAACTCTGGAAACACCATATATTTT. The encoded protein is CASSLGWGNSGNTIYF.